These 5 T cell receptor beta chains were sequenced from one sample in a study of T cell repertoires in cytomegalovirus infection. TCRdb reprocessed the reads via MiXCR and lists one record per CDR3 protein. The profile covers around 540,000 distinct CDR3 sequences, with about 33% appearing a single time and roughly 15% taken by the ten largest. For these TCRs, the target antigens are not known. The sequences come from cultured PBMCs, collected from culture after CMV antigen stimulation. Receptor source: a human donor in good health (CMV status not recorded). Some clones in this sample may be carry-over from other donors' samples.

The chain is built from TRBV2 and TRBJ2-2; TRBD1 is a possible D gene (7 bases). This CDR3 contains 15 residues. V was pared by 7 bases and J by 0 bases, with 12 bases between. CDR1 SNHLY and CDR2 FYNNEI come from the germline V gene. CDR3 DNA sequence: TGTGCCAGCACGCGGGACAGCGCGAACACCGGGGAGCTGTTTTTT. Translated: CASTRDSANTGELFF.

This clonotype was seen more than once but under ten times. The CDR3 bases are TGTGCCAGCAGTTTACAGAGGTCAGATACGCAGTATTTT. Amino acids: CASSLQRSDTQYF. This chain joins TRBV12-3 or TRBV12-4 and TRBJ2-3; no clear D. Trimming left V 2 bases short and J 4 bases short, with 7 bases between. This CDR3 comprises 13 residues.

V is TRBV6-1 and J is TRBJ2-2, with a tentative D call TRBD2 (5 bases). Germline CDR1 and CDR2: MNHNS and SASEGT. This CDR3 contains 16 residues. Here the CDR3 reads CATKAPGSPITGELFF. CDR3 sequence (DNA): TGTGCTACTAAAGCTCCGGGGTCTCCTATCACCGGGGAGCTGTTTTTT.

This clonotype came up a few times. This sequence joins TRBV7-9 and TRBJ1-2; 7 bases map to TRBD1. This CDR3 contains 16 residues. The trim removed 1 base at V and 5 bases at J, leaving 10 bases unmatched. Germline assignment: CDR1 SEHNR and CDR2 FQNEAQ (reference sequence). CDR3 in DNA: TGTGCCAGCAGCTTAGGTTCCGTCGGGACAGCTTATGGCTACACCTTC. Its protein product is CASSLGSVGTAYGYTF. Complete variable domain (other parts from reference TRBV7-9 and TRBJ1-2): DTGVSQNPRHKITKRGQNVTFRCDPISEHNRLYWYRQTLGQGPEFLTYFQNEAQLEKSRLLSDRFSAERPKGSFSTLEIQRTEQGDSAMYLCASSLGSVGTAYGYTFGSGTRLTVV.

This clonotype has just a few counts. CDR3 DNA: TGTGCCAGCAGCTTAGAAGCCAGTCACTGGACAGGGTCTGGCTACACCTTC. The encoded protein is CASSLEASHWTGSGYTF. The chain is built from TRBV7-2 and TRBJ1-2; 8 nucleotides match TRBD1. The V segment lost 1 base and the J segment 7 bases; nucleotides outside the gene matches: 14. Germline CDR1 reads SGHTA; CDR2 reads FQGNSA. The CDR3 consists of 17 residues. Based on the CDR3 plus reference TRBV7-2 and TRBJ1-2, the full variable domain is GAGVSQSPSNKVTEKGKDVELRCDPISGHTALYWYRQSLGQGLEFLIYFQGNSAPDKSGLPSDRFSAERTGGSVSTLTIQRTQQEDSAVYLCASSLEASHWTGSGYTFGSGTRLTVV.